The 27 T cell receptor beta chains below were found in one sample sequenced in a study of cytomegalovirus exposure and HLA in healthy donors. The PCR made use of 60 Vbeta and 13 Jbeta primers. Sequencing used immunoSEQ multiplex PCR; TCRdb keeps in-frame clones, though not all of them. Of approximately 190,000 clones in the sample, 85% to 90% were seen once. Input material: PBMCs. Every receptor here comes from a man aged 25 to 45 in good health and CMV-seronegative.

V is TRBV1 and J is TRBJ2-7; the listed D gene, TRBD2, was not tested against the DNA. TRBV1 is listed as a pseudogene. This CDR3 comprises 17 residues. CDR3 sequence (DNA): TGCACCAGCAGCCAGGTAGTCTTCCGGGGGGCACCTTACGAGCAGTACTTC. It codes for CTSSQVVFRGAPYEQYF.

The CDR3 coding sequence is TGTGCCAGTAGTTCGACCAGGGCTGAAGCTTTCTTT. Translation: CASSSTRAEAFF. The chain employs TRBV19 and TRBJ1-1, with D perhaps TRBD1 (5 bases). This CDR3 comprises 12 residues. The V gene lost 5 bases and the J gene lost 6 bases, with 10 bases spanning the gap. From germline, CDR1 is LNHDA and CDR2 SQIVND (reference sequence).

The chain recombines TRBV5-6 with TRBJ2-1; no definite D call. CDR1 and CDR2 from the germline V gene are SGHDT and YYEEEE. The CDR3 has 17 amino acids. Trimming removed 6 bases from V and 6 bases from J, with 25 bases in between. Here the CDR3 reads CASTERILVRIVNEQFF. Here the CDR3 DNA reads TGTGCCAGCACCGAGCGTATTTTGGTCAGAATCGTCAATGAGCAGTTCTTC.

The V call is TRBV19, the J call TRBJ2-7; 9 nucleotides agree with TRBD2. The V segment lost 8 bases and the J segment 6 bases; nucleotides outside the gene matches: 5. The CDR3 runs 12 residues. Germline CDR1 LNHDA, CDR2 SQIVND (reference sequence). The CDR3 is CASSTAGGEQYF. The CDR3, as DNA: TGTGCCAGTTCGACAGCGGGAGGCGAGCAGTACTTC.

This chain links TRBV5-4 with TRBJ1-6; 7 positions match TRBD1. V lost 2 bases, J lost 6 bases, and 2 bases stayed unmatched. Germline values: CDR1 SGHNT, CDR2 YYREEE (reference sequence). The CDR3 contains 14 residues. CDR3: CASSFRGTNSPLHF. The CDR3 DNA sequence: TGTGCCAGCAGCTTCAGGGGGACTAATTCACCCCTCCACTTT.

This chain links TRBV9 with TRBJ1-2, with no clear D. The CDR3 covers 13 residues. Trimming removed 0 bases at V and 6 bases at J, with 9 bases between. The germline V gene has CDR1 SGDLS and CDR2 YYNGEE. For the CDR3, the DNA is TGTGCCAGCAGCGTAGTTGGCGGGCATGGCTACACCTTC. The encoded protein is CASSVVGGHGYTF.

The chain uses TRBV5-8 and TRBJ1-2; TRBD1 matches 9 bases. V lost 3 bases, J lost 8 bases, and 11 bases stayed unmatched. The CDR3 extends over 15 amino acids. Germline CDR1 reads SGHTS; CDR2 reads YDEGEE. CDR3 in amino acids: CASSSRGQGTRGYTF. The DNA of the CDR3 is TGTGCCAGCAGCTCGCGGGGACAGGGAACAAGGGGCTACACCTTC. The entire variable domain, with the rest obtained from reference TRBV5-8 and TRBJ1-2, is as follows: EAGVTQSPTHLIKTRGQQATLRCSPISGHTSVYWYQQALGLGLQFLLWYDEGEERNRGNFPPRFSGRQFPNYSSELNVNALELEDSALYLCASSSRGQGTRGYTFGSGTRLTVV.

V gene TRBV28 combines with J gene TRBJ2-3, with 8 nucleotides matching TRBD1. Germline CDR1 reads MDHEN; CDR2 reads SYDVKM. The CDR3 totals 15 residues. V shed 8 bases and J 5 bases; nucleotides not matched to a gene: 12. CDR3 loop: CASFDPRQGIDTQYF. The DNA of the CDR3 is TGTGCCAGCTTCGATCCGAGACAGGGGATAGATACGCAGTATTTT.

The gene calls are TRBV18 and TRBJ1-4; D unclear. Germline CDR1 and CDR2: KGHSH and LQKENI. Between the trimmed V and J ends, which lost 0 bases and 4 bases, there was a span of 6 bases. CDR3 length equals 14 residues. CDR3 sequence: CASSPPTRNEKLFF. DNA for the CDR3: TGTGCCAGCTCACCACCGACACGTAATGAAAAACTGTTTTTT.

The chain uses TRBV25-1 and TRBJ1-2; possibly TRBD1 for D (5 bases). The CDR3 has 12 residues. Per germline, CDR1 MGHDK and CDR2 SYGVNS. Trimming stripped 5 bases from V and 8 bases from J, with 12 bases between. This CDR3 is CASSWDFSGYTF. The CDR3 DNA sequence: TGTGCCAGCAGTTGGGACTTTTCGGGCTACACCTTC.

The J gene is TRBJ1-1, the V gene TRBV5-5; D unclear. CDR3 length: 14 amino acids. Looked up from germline, CDR1 is SGHKS and CDR2 is YYEKEE (reference sequence). Trimming removed 0 bases at V and 1 base at J, with 7 bases between. CDR3 sequence reads: CASSLELANTEAFF. The CDR3 coding sequence is TGTGCCAGCAGCTTGGAATTAGCGAACACTGAAGCTTTCTTT. Filled out from reference TRBV5-5 and TRBJ1-1, the complete variable domain reads DAGVTQSPTHLIKTRGQQVTLRCSPISGHKSVSWYQQVLGQGPQFIFQYYEKEERGRGNFPDRFSARQFPNYSSELNVNALLLGDSALYLCASSLELANTEAFFGQGTRLTVV.

This chain connects TRBV5-1 to TRBJ2-7; 7 bases agree with TRBD2. After removal of 2 bases from V and 2 bases from J, the junction contained 4 bases not matched to a gene. Per germline, CDR1 SGHRS and CDR2 YFSETQ. The CDR3 contains 14 residues. CDR3 bases: TGCGCCAGCAGCTTCTCGCGGGGGACCTACGAGCAGTACTTC. It codes for CASSFSRGTYEQYF.

The V call is TRBV6-5, the J call TRBJ1-2, with D hard to call. The CDR3 spans 15 residues. CDR1 is MNHEY, CDR2 SVGAGI, per germline. V lost 2 bases, J lost 4 bases, and 14 bases lay in between. CDR3 bases: TGTGCCAGCAGTTACGCCTCGTCTCGGGTCTATGGCTACACCTTC. It is translated as CASSYASSRVYGYTF.

A note on this clone: A junction end diverges from the germline sequence, so it may reflect a read error. The chain combines TRBV5-1 with TRBJ2-3; 13 bases are a match to TRBD2. The CDR3 has 15 residues. The germline CDR1 and CDR2 sequences are SGHRS and YFSETQ. In DNA, the CDR3 is TGCGCCAGCAGCGAACGGACTAGCGGGGGTTCTACGCGGTATTTT. This sequence encodes CASSERTSGGSTRYF.

The V and J genes are TRBV7-9 and TRBJ1-4; 9 nucleotides match TRBD1. Germline-derived CDR1 and CDR2 are SEHNR and FQNEAQ (reference sequence). This CDR3 comprises 16 residues. Losses at the gene ends were 5 bases for V and 8 bases for J; bases not matched to a gene: 12. CDR3 sequence: CASSATDRGREEKLFF. As DNA, the CDR3 is TGTGCCAGCAGCGCCACGGACAGGGGACGGGAAGAAAAACTGTTTTTT.

This clone was seen more than once but under ten times. This chain connects TRBV28 to TRBJ2-7, with D possibly TRBD2 on 5 matching bases. Trimming pared 3 bases from V and 7 bases from J, leaving 16 bases between. The germline gives CDR1 MDHEN, CDR2 SYDVKM. The CDR3 has 14 amino acids. CDR3 sequence reads: CASSFRAAASEQYF. Here the CDR3 DNA reads TGTGCCAGCAGTTTTCGGGCAGCGGCCTCGGAGCAGTACTTC.

The V gene is TRBV5-1, the J gene TRBJ1-2; 8 nucleotides match TRBD1. The CDR3 sequence is 15 residues long. CDR1 and CDR2 (germline): SGHRS, YFSETQ. After removal of 4 bases from V and 0 bases from J, the junction contained 5 bases not matched to a gene. CDR3 nucleotides: TGCGCCAGCAGCCCGGGGACAGGCCCTAACTATGGCTACACCTTC. Its translation is CASSPGTGPNYGYTF. The whole variable domain, remainder taken from reference TRBV5-1 and TRBJ1-2, is KAGVTQTPRYLIKTRGQQVTLSCSPISGHRSVSWYQQTPGQGLQFLFEYFSETQRNKGNFPGRFSGRQFSNSRSEMNVSTLELGDSALYLCASSPGTGPNYGYTFGSGTRLTVV.

The chain has TRBV19 and TRBJ1-1, with 7 bases identical to TRBD1. The CDR3 consists of 15 residues. CDR1 is LNHDA and CDR2 is SQIVND in the germline V gene (reference sequence). The J segment lost 2 bases and the V segment lost 3 bases, leaving 6 bases of the junction unmatched. The CDR3 region has the DNA TGTGCCAGTAGTATCAAAGCAGGGGGTAACACTGAAGCTTTCTTT. Its translation: CASSIKAGGNTEAFF.

CDR3: CASSSGQGAYEQYF. DNA for the CDR3: TGTGCCAGCAGTTCTGGACAGGGGGCCTACGAGCAGTACTTC. The J gene is TRBJ2-7, the V gene TRBV28; 10 nucleotides line up with TRBD1. With V trimmed by 4 bases and J by 2 bases, 2 bases remained unmatched. Germline V gene data show CDR1 as MDHEN and CDR2 as SYDVKM. The CDR3 extends over 14 amino acids. The variable domain in full, completed from reference TRBV28 and TRBJ2-7, reads DVKVTQSSRYLVKRTGEKVFLECVQDMDHENMFWYRQDPGLGLRLIYFSYDVKMKEKGDIPEGYSVSREKKERFSLILESASTNQTSMYLCASSSGQGAYEQYFGPGTRLTVT.

This clone was counted a single time. This chain connects TRBV4-1 to TRBJ2-1; 10 bases align to TRBD2. Germline trimming cut 3 bases from V and 7 bases from J; bases unmatched to any gene: 9. The germline gives CDR1 MGHRA, CDR2 YSYEKL. This CDR3 has 16 residues. The DNA of the CDR3 is TGCGCCAGCAGCCAGCCCGGGACTAGCGTGAGGAATGAGCAGTTCTTC. It encodes CASSQPGTSVRNEQFF.

The rearrangement joins TRBV6-5 to TRBJ2-7, with a tentative D call TRBD1 (5 bases). The CDR3 length is 14 residues. V lost 5 bases and J 2 bases, leaving 13 bases between the germline ends. Germline V lookup: CDR1 MNHEY, CDR2 SVGAGI. The DNA for the CDR3 is TGTGCCAGCAGTGGGGCCGACAGCCCCTACGAGCAGTACTTC. Translated, it gives CASSGADSPYEQYF.

The chain uses TRBV7-9 and TRBJ2-7; D is uncertain. This CDR3 region has 11 residues. Trimming pared 2 bases from V and 3 bases from J, leaving 2 bases between. Germline CDR1 is SEHNR and CDR2 is FQNEAQ (reference sequence). The CDR3 loop reads CASSLYYEQYF. Written as DNA, the CDR3 is TGTGCCAGCAGCTTATACTACGAGCAGTACTTC.

This chain joins TRBV7-8 and TRBJ1-1; maybe TRBD1 (6 bases). V was pared by 6 bases and J by 6 bases, with 17 bases between. The CDR3 consists of 14 residues. Germline-derived CDR1 and CDR2 are SGHVS and FQNEAQ. CDR3 DNA sequence: TGTGCCAGCAGACAAGGGAGGGGGTCGCCTGAAGCTTTCTTT. Translated, it gives CASRQGRGSPEAFF.

The chain combines TRBV4-1 with TRBJ2-7; 7 nucleotides align to TRBD1. In germline, CDR1 is MGHRA, CDR2 YSYEKL. The CDR3 is 15 amino acids. V shed 0 bases, J shed 3 bases, and the junction held 5 bases outside the gene matches. The CDR3 DNA reads as TGCGCCAGCAGCCAAGAACAGGGGCGAGTCTACGAGCAGTACTTC. Amino acids: CASSQEQGRVYEQYF.

This clone appeared once. The genes are TRBV6-1 and TRBJ2-3, with 7 bases fitting TRBD1. Germline assignment: CDR1 MNHNS and CDR2 SASEGT. J lost 11 bases, V lost 0 bases, and 11 bases had no gene match. The CDR3 covers 15 residues. CDR3: CASSEATGALDRQYF. CDR3 in DNA: TGTGCCAGCAGTGAAGCTACAGGGGCCTTAGATCGGCAGTATTTT.

The chain combines TRBV29-1 with TRBJ2-1; possibly TRBD1 for D (6 bases). V shed 4 bases and J shed 4 bases, with 14 bases lying between them. Germline assignment: CDR1 SQVTM and CDR2 ANQGSEA. This CDR3 has 14 amino acids. Here the CDR3 DNA reads TGCAGCGTTGGGGTCAGGGGAGTGTACAATGAGCAGTTCTTC. It specifies CSVGVRGVYNEQFF.

Only a few counts were recorded for this clone. The CDR3: CAWSRGLRDNEQFF. The DNA for the CDR3 is TGTGCCTGGAGTAGAGGACTCCGTGACAATGAGCAGTTCTTC. The chain carries TRBV30 and TRBJ2-1; D is possibly TRBD2 (5 bases). Germline assignment: CDR1 GTSNPN and CDR2 SVGIG (reference sequence). The CDR3 has 14 amino acids. The germline V and J ends were trimmed by 2 bases and 5 bases, with 13 bases remaining between them.